The following is a TCR beta chain sequence with its context. No antigen is known for it. No much larger clonotype is one base removed from it; base qualities were not supplied. The library relied on PCR. Sequencing was performed on an Illumina HiSeq 2500. To normalize quantification of the TCRbeta repertoire, the TCR libraries were built with molecular barcoding that relied on unique molecular identifiers. TCRdb trimmed public reads at Q25 via fastp, called clones via MiXCR and kept in-frame beta chains. Every CDR3 protein is listed once, alongside the most common genes and DNA of its rows. This sample comprises fewer than 700,000 distinct CDR3 sequences, roughly 24% of them detected only once. 13% to 15% of the sample goes to the ten largest clones. This sample's treatment or condition label indicates: allogeneic hematopoietic cell transplantation with graft depleted of TCRalphabeta T cells and CD19 B cells. The children who served as transplant recipients had been given grafts of TCRalphabeta/CD19-depleted allogeneic hematopoietic cells.

At the junction V is shortened by 4 bases and J by 4 bases; bases outside the gene matches: 4. The CDR3, cysteine through phenylalanine, is 15 amino acids long. Only the CDR3 DNA stays, 45 bases, in frame from base 1. CDR1 MNHNS and CDR2 SASEGT are derived from the germline V gene. The sample belongs to a study of T-cell reconstitution after alpha-beta-depleted transplantation in children (TCRdb year 2016). About the study as a whole: T-cell immune reconstitution after TCRalphabeta/CD19-depleted allogeneic hematopoietic cell transplantation in children was quantitatively tracked in the study by means of TCR repertoire profiling.

General study outcomes and caveats: The apparently early alphabetaT-cell count recovery about two months after transplant was reportedly dependent on only several hundred rapidly expanded clones derived from non-depleted graft cells. Hyperexpanded clone frequencies declined over subsequent months; after one year, T-cell counts and TCRbeta diversity were mostly attributed to newly produced T cells. In some patients, the high TCRbeta diversity seen at day 60 was put down to recipient T cells and intrathymic progenitors that had survived conditioning.

The rearrangement combines TRBV6-1 with TRBJ2-1; 10 nucleotides in the junction match TRBD2. This TCR was sampled from a boy under two years old who had a stem cell transplant for acute myeloid leukemia, so the T cells may come from the graft donor. This sample comprised PBMCs, mostly from graft donor cells, obtained 360 days after TCRalphabeta/CD19-depleted stem cell transplant. DNA sequence: TGTGCCAGCAGTGTTGAAGCGGGGGGGTACAATGAGCAGTTCTTC. It encodes CASSVEAGGYNEQFF.